Following are 28 T cell receptor beta chains from one sample sequenced in a study of T cell responses to AZD1222 COVID-19 vaccine. Measured with immunoSEQ multiplex PCR; TCRdb has only the in-frame clones, and not every one. The sample records under 200,000 clones, just over 90% being singletons. The sample was peripheral blood, taken on day 0 of AZD1222 vaccination. The receptors originated from an adult in good health.

This chain links TRBV3-1 (or the pseudogene TRBV3-2) with TRBJ1-1; the D is unclear. V shed 4 bases and J shed 4 bases, with 10 bases lying between them. CDR3 length: 13 residues. Germline CDR1 LGHDT, CDR2 YNNKEL (reference sequence). The CDR3 region has the DNA TGTGCCAGCAGCCCTCCCGGGAGCACTGAAGCTTTCTTT. It encodes CASSPPGSTEAFF.

The chain carries TRBV7-8 and TRBJ1-5; TRBD1 might be the D (5 bases). Germline V gives CDR1 SGHVS, CDR2 FQNEAQ. There are 16 residues in the CDR3. Trimming took off 2 bases at V and 7 bases at J, with 18 bases between the two ends. CDR3 nucleotide sequence: TGTGCCAGCAGCTTAAGCCGGGATCCTTGGGGCCAGCCCCAGCATTTT. This encodes CASSLSRDPWGQPQHF. Complete variable domain (other parts from reference TRBV7-8 and TRBJ1-5): GAGVSQSPRYKVAKRGQDVALRCDPISGHVSLFWYQQALGQGPEFLTYFQNEAQLDKSGLPSDRFFAERPEGSVSTLKIQRTQQEDSAVYLCASSLSRDPWGQPQHFGDGTRLSIL.

The chain is built from TRBV11-3 and TRBJ2-7, with no clear D. CDR3 size: 15 residues. V was shortened by 1 base and J by 1 base, with 11 bases between the two germline ends. CDR1 is SGHNT, CDR2 YENEEA, per germline. The CDR3, as DNA: TGTGCCAGCAGCTTAGGATCAAGGGATTCCTACGAGCAGTACTTC. Translating gives CASSLGSRDSYEQYF.

The rearrangement joins TRBV2 to TRBJ1-2; weak D call: TRBD1 (5 bases). The germline gives CDR1 SNHLY, CDR2 FYNNEI. Trimming pared 2 bases from V and 5 bases from J, leaving 9 bases between. The CDR3 runs to 13 residues. This chain's CDR3 is CASSEQGRYGYTF. In DNA, the CDR3 is TGTGCCAGCAGTGAACAGGGCCGGTATGGCTACACCTTC.

The CDR3 bases are TGCGCCAGCAGCTTGGGGGACGGATCCTACGAGCAGTACTTC. Its protein product is CASSLGDGSYEQYF. The genes are TRBV5-1 and TRBJ2-7, with D perhaps matching TRBD1 or TRBD2 (5 bases each). From germline, CDR1 is SGHRS and CDR2 YFSETQ. V lost 0 bases and J lost 1, with 8 bases in between. The CDR3 consists of 14 residues. The entire variable domain, with the rest obtained from reference TRBV5-1 and TRBJ2-7, is as follows: KAGVTQTPRYLIKTRGQQVTLSCSPISGHRSVSWYQQTPGQGLQFLFEYFSETQRNKGNFPGRFSGRQFSNSRSEMNVSTLELGDSALYLCASSLGDGSYEQYFGPGTRLTVT.

Here the CDR3 reads CASSPGWDSGNTGELFF. The CDR3 bases are TGCGCCAGCAGCCCCGGATGGGATAGCGGCAACACCGGGGAGCTGTTTTTT. This chain connects TRBV5-1 to TRBJ2-2; D may be TRBD2 (6 bases). The germline CDR1 and CDR2 sequences are SGHRS and YFSETQ. The ends were cut back, 4 bases at V and 2 bases at J, with 18 bases in the middle. The CDR3 covers 17 residues.

The chain combines TRBV7-9 with TRBJ1-4; D is ambiguous. The CDR3 sequence is 14 residues long. CDR1 is SEHNR and CDR2 is FQNEAQ in the germline V gene (reference sequence). Trimming pared 3 bases from V and 2 bases from J, leaving 7 bases between. CDR3 bases: TGTGCCAGCAGCTTCGGGAAGACTAATGAAAAACTGTTTTTT. This translates into CASSFGKTNEKLFF.

The chain has TRBV2 and TRBJ1-6; D is uncertain. The V end lost 7 bases, the J end lost 5 bases, and 6 bases lay between the germline ends. The germline V gene encodes CDR1 SNHLY and CDR2 FYNNEI. The CDR3 has 12 residues. CDR3 sequence reads: CASKRDNSPLHF. The CDR3 DNA reads TGTGCCAGCAAGCGGGATAATTCACCCCTCCACTTT. Filled out from reference TRBV2 and TRBJ1-6, the complete variable domain reads EPEVTQTPSHQVTQMGQEVILRCVPISNHLYFYWYRQILGQKVEFLVSFYNNEISEKSEIFDDQFSVERPDGSNFTLKIRSTKLEDSAMYFCASKRDNSPLHFGNGTRLTVT.

V usage is TRBV13 and J usage is TRBJ1-3; the D is unclear. This CDR3 spans 11 amino acids. Germline loops: CDR1 PRHDT, CDR2 FYEKMQ (reference sequence). V was pared by 7 bases and J by 0 bases, with 1 base between. The CDR3 region is CASTSGNTIYF. CDR3 bases: TGTGCCAGCACCTCTGGAAACACCATATATTTT. Combining the CDR3 with reference TRBV13 and TRBJ1-3 gives the whole variable domain AAGVIQSPRHLIKEKRETATLKCYPIPRHDTVYWYQQGPGQDPQFLISFYEKMQSDKGSIPDRFSAQQFSDYHSELNMSSLELGDSALYFCASTSGNTIYFGEGSWLTVV.

The V and J genes are TRBV10-3 and TRBJ2-3; the D gene could be TRBD1 or TRBD2 (5 bases each). The V end lost 3 bases, the J end lost 2 bases, and 9 bases lay between the germline ends. The CDR3 totals 14 residues. Germline V gene lookup returns CDR1 ENHRY and CDR2 SYGVKD. Here the CDR3 reads CAISDRDLTDTQYF. CDR3 in DNA: TGTGCCATCAGTGACCGGGACCTCACAGATACGCAGTATTTT.

V usage is TRBV7-6 and J usage is TRBJ1-1; D not certain. CDR3 length: 13 residues. Trimming took 5 bases from V and 0 from J, leaving 7 bases between them. In germline, CDR1 is SGHVS, CDR2 FNYEAQ. This CDR3 reads CASSPGMNTEAFF. The DNA of the CDR3 is TGTGCCAGCAGCCCGGGTATGAACACTGAAGCTTTCTTT.

This rearrangement joins TRBV4-1 to TRBJ1-2; 9 nucleotides agree with TRBD1. This CDR3 is 18 amino acids long. Germline V gene lookup returns CDR1 MGHRA and CDR2 YSYEKL. Unmatched junction bases numbered 8, after V lost 0 bases and J lost 0 bases. This CDR3 is CASSQEWKGQGANYGYTF. CDR3 coding DNA: TGCGCCAGCAGCCAAGAGTGGAAGGGACAGGGAGCTAACTATGGCTACACCTTC.

This clone was found once. V gene TRBV6-5 combines with J gene TRBJ1-5; no clear D gene. Germline V gene lookup returns CDR1 MNHEY and CDR2 SVGAGI. The V gene lost 6 bases and the J gene lost 7 bases, with 13 bases spanning the gap. This CDR3 has 13 residues. DNA for the CDR3: TGTGCCAGCAGCCATGGACGGGTGCAGCCCCAGCATTTT. Amino acids: CASSHGRVQPQHF.

The chain recombines TRBV12-3 or TRBV12-4 with TRBJ1-5; D gene ambiguous. The CDR3 has 13 amino acids. The ends were cut back, 6 bases at V and 7 bases at J, with 13 bases in the middle. The CDR3 nucleotides read TGTGCCAGCAGCCTAGGCAGGTGGCAGCCCCAGCATTTT. Protein product: CASSLGRWQPQHF.

The V call is TRBV9, the J call TRBJ2-1; 9 bases are shared with TRBD1. The length of the CDR3 is 17 residues. V lost 0 bases and J lost 6; bases outside the gene matches: 10. Per the germline V gene, CDR1 is SGDLS and CDR2 is YYNGEE. The CDR3 spells CASSVGLKGQGFNEQFF. CDR3 in DNA: TGTGCCAGCAGCGTAGGTCTTAAGGGACAGGGCTTCAATGAGCAGTTCTTC.

This chain uses TRBV24-1 with TRBJ2-3; 9 bases match TRBD2. Trimming removed 2 bases from V and 9 bases from J; junction bases left unmatched: 17. The CDR3 loop spans 18 amino acids. CDR1 is KGHDR and CDR2 is SFDVKD in the germline V gene. Here the CDR3 DNA reads TGTGCCACCAGTGATTCCAAGACTAGCGGAGGACCCTTTCGGACGCAGTATTTT. Amino acids: CATSDSKTSGGPFRTQYF.

The rearrangement uses TRBV5-4 and TRBJ1-3; D is unclear. The V end was cut by 9 bases, the J end by 0 bases, with 10 bases between. Germline V gene data show CDR1 as SGHNT and CDR2 as YYREEE (reference sequence). The CDR3 has 13 residues. CDR3 sequence reads: CANQDSSGNTIYF. CDR3 nucleotides: TGTGCCAATCAGGACTCCTCTGGAAACACCATATATTTT.

CDR3 nucleotides: TGCGCCAGCAGATCTACCGGTTCGGAGACCCAGTACTTC. Encoded protein: CASRSTGSETQYF. The V and J genes are TRBV5-1 and TRBJ2-5; D unclear. Germline V gene data show CDR1 as SGHRS and CDR2 as YFSETQ. There are 13 residues in the CDR3. V lost 5 bases and J 5 bases, leaving 13 bases between the germline ends.

The chain employs TRBV5-8 and TRBJ1-1, with 8 bases aligning to TRBD1. J gave up 6 bases and V 4 bases, and 8 bases lay outside the gene matches. The CDR3 has 14 residues. The germline gives CDR1 SGHTS, CDR2 YDEGEE. CDR3 in DNA: TGTGCCAGCAGCCAATTACACAGGGGGGCTGAAGCTTTCTTT. It is translated as CASSQLHRGAEAFF.

The chain combines TRBV2 with TRBJ1-4; no clear D gene. Germline V lookup: CDR1 SNHLY, CDR2 FYNNEI. V lost 7 bases and J 8 bases, leaving 23 bases between the germline ends. This CDR3 has 16 amino acids. This chain's CDR3 is CASKRAATTRLEKLFF. CDR3 nucleotide sequence: TGTGCCAGCAAGAGGGCCGCCACTACCCGGCTCGAAAAACTGTTTTTT.

The rearrangement uses TRBV6-5 and TRBJ1-6; possible D gene TRBD1, 5 bases. V was trimmed by 5 bases and J by 16 bases, leaving 12 bases between them. This CDR3 has 11 amino acids. Looked up from germline, CDR1 is MNHEY and CDR2 is SVGAGI. This CDR3 reads CASSPGGPLHF. The CDR3 bases are TGTGCCAGCAGTCCGGGGGGACCGCTCCACTTT.

The chain carries TRBV12-3 or TRBV12-4 and TRBJ1-4; D gene uncertain. This CDR3 contains 11 residues. Trimming pared 1 base from V and 12 bases from J, leaving 6 bases between. CDR3 amino acids: CASSLGRELFF. The CDR3, as DNA: TGTGCCAGCAGTTTAGGCCGGGAACTGTTTTTT.

The chain couples TRBV19 to TRBJ2-6; no clear D. V dropped 11 bases and J dropped 4 bases, with 15 bases sitting between them. This CDR3 is 14 amino acids long. CDR1 is LNHDA and CDR2 is SQIVND in the germline V gene (reference sequence). CDR3 loop: CASSLSPGANVLTF. The CDR3 DNA is TGTGCCTCCTCGTTGAGTCCGGGGGCCAACGTCCTGACTTTC. The full variable domain, its missing parts supplied by reference TRBV19 and TRBJ2-6, is DGGITQSPKYLFRKEGQNVTLSCEQNLNHDAMYWYRQDPGQGLRLIYYSQIVNDFQKGDIAEGYSVSREKKESFPLTVTSAQKNPTAFYLCASSLSPGANVLTFGAGSRLTVL.

The V gene is TRBV5-8, the J gene TRBJ1-1, with D perhaps TRBD1 (5 bases). The CDR3 runs 15 residues. Per the germline V gene, CDR1 is SGHTS and CDR2 is YDEGEE. Deletions cut 4 bases from V and 2 bases from J, with 15 bases between. CDR3 sequence: CASSGGGLHNTEAFF. DNA of the CDR3: TGTGCCAGCAGCGGGGGGGGACTGCATAACACTGAAGCTTTCTTT. Filled out from reference TRBV5-8 and TRBJ1-1, the complete variable domain reads EAGVTQSPTHLIKTRGQQATLRCSPISGHTSVYWYQQALGLGLQFLLWYDEGEERNRGNFPPRFSGRQFPNYSSELNVNALELEDSALYLCASSGGGLHNTEAFFGQGTRLTVV.

The rearrangement links TRBV11-2 to TRBJ1-1; TRBD1 is a possible D gene (5 bases). Trimming removed 0 bases from V and 11 bases from J, with 13 bases in between. Germline V gene lookup returns CDR1 SGHAT and CDR2 FQNNGV. The CDR3 covers 13 residues. This chain's CDR3 is CASSLDLGTVAFF. The CDR3 DNA is TGTGCCAGCAGCTTAGACTTGGGGACGGTGGCTTTCTTT.

There are a few counts of this clone. The rearrangement links TRBV27 to TRBJ1-1; D is perhaps TRBD1 (5 bases). This CDR3 spans 14 amino acids. V was trimmed by 4 bases and J by 6 bases, leaving 15 bases between them. Germline CDR1 MNHEY, CDR2 SMNVEV (reference sequence). The CDR3 nucleotides are TGTGCCAGCAGTTGGGTTTCGGACACCTCTGAAGCTTTCTTT. This codes for CASSWVSDTSEAFF.

CDR3 sequence reads: CASKKGTGAPNSPLHF. CDR3 DNA: TGTGCCTCCAAAAAGGGCACAGGGGCCCCAAATTCACCCCTCCACTTT. This chain joins TRBV10-3 and TRBJ1-6; 7 positions agree with TRBD1. This CDR3 is built from 16 residues. Germline assignment: CDR1 ENHRY and CDR2 SYGVKD. The ends lost 11 bases at V and 7 bases at J; junction bases unmatched: 17.

The rearrangement links TRBV11-3 to TRBJ1-3, with a possible D match to TRBD1 (5 bases). Trimming removed 4 bases from V and 4 bases from J, with 8 bases in between. Germline V CDR1 and CDR2: SGHNT, YENEEA. The CDR3 sequence is 13 residues long. The CDR3 here is CASSSQVGNTIYF. CDR3 DNA sequence: TGTGCCAGCAGCTCACAGGTGGGAAACACCATATATTTT.